This T cell receptor beta chain was sequenced in a study of beta chain features in type 1 diabetes. About the study: Age, gender, cell numbers and subset yield matched between patients and controls. Overall study results and limits: The study found fewer insertions and more deletions at VDJ junctions in type 1 diabetes patients. In all four CD4+ subsets, TCRB CDR3 length was significantly, moderately reduced in type 1 diabetes. A PCR bias possibly favoring shorter templates would apply equally to patients and controls.

One heparinised draw of blood, averaging around 120 mL, came from each donor. Reverse transcription of all isolated RNA meant that expressed TCRB transcripts were sequenced. Some clones are missing from TCRdb's copy, which holds only in-frame ones; the method was immunoSEQ multiplex PCR. The profile covers roughly 400,000 clones, with 9.6% appearing a single time and about 0.6% taken by the ten largest. This clone was picked up many times. Its target is unknown. With 0 bases removed from V and 6 bases from J, the gap between germline ends came to 9 bases. CDR3 length: 14 residues. In germline, CDR1 is MDHEN, CDR2 SYDVKM.

What was sequenced was central memory CD4+ T cells from blood. This receptor was taken from a man under 40 with type 1 diabetes. The V call is TRBV28, the J call TRBJ2-1; D is unclear. The CDR3 DNA follows: TGTGCCAGCAGTTTATGGGATGGTGCCAATGAGCAGTTCTTC. Encoded protein: CASSLWDGANEQFF.